This is a list of T cell receptor beta chains from one sample in a study of persistence of HIV-infected CD4 T cells. These receptors' targets are unknown. TCRdb's table, derived via immunoSEQ multiplex PCR, lists solely in-frame clones and lacks some. Among about 45,000 clones listed, 80% to 95% were seen once. The sample consisted of CD4+ T cells sorted from PBMCs after roughly 18-hour stimulation, taken from a patient who received antiretroviral therapy. These receptors all come from an adult man with HIV who was CMV-seropositive. CDR3s include the opening cysteine and the closing phenylalanine or tryptophan. The order of the fields is clone size, V gene, D gene, J gene, CDR3 DNA, CDR3 protein. A D gene is named only where the DNA matches it firmly. Only some rows state a clone size, as once, few, many or a class for expanded clones.

.	TRBV7-9	.	TRBJ1-6	TGTGCCAGCAGCTTAGATAGGGGGCCCCTCCACTTT	CASSLDRGPLHF
.	TRBV10-3	TRBD1	TRBJ2-7	TGTGCCATCACCGGGACAGGGGCCCACGAGCAGTACTTC	CAITGTGAHEQYF
.	TRBV11-1	TRBD1	TRBJ2-5	TGTGCCAGCAGCCGAGGACAGGGAATGAGGACCCAGTACTTC	CASSRGQGMRTQYF
.	TRBV7-2	TRBD2	TRBJ2-3	TGTGCCAGCAGCTTGGACCCTTTAGCGGGGGGCACAGATACGCAGTATTTT	CASSLDPLAGGTDTQYF
.	TRBV6-1	.	TRBJ1-1	TGTGCCAGCAGTGAAGCGCTTCATGGGGGGTACGCTGAAGCTTTCTTT	CASSEALHGGYAEAFF
.	TRBV6-1	.	TRBJ1-1	TGTGCCAGCAGTGAAAATCCAGGGATGAACACTGAAGCTTTCTTT	CASSENPGMNTEAFF
.	TRBV11-2	.	TRBJ2-3	TGTGCCAGCAGCGTTTCCTTACAGGACACCACGGCAACAGATACGCAGTATTTT	CASSVSLQDTTATDTQYF
.	TRBV18	TRBD1	TRBJ2-7	TGTGCCAGCTCACAGGACAGGAAGTACGAGCAGTACTTC	CASSQDRKYEQYF
.	TRBV20-1	TRBD2	TRBJ2-1	TGCAGTGCTAGTTCGGGACTAGCGGCCTCCTACAATGAGCAGTTCTTC	CSASSGLAASYNEQFF
.	TRBV6-2/TRBV6-3	TRBD2	TRBJ2-2	TGTGCCAGCAGTAAGACTAGCGGGAATGCGAACACCGGGGAGCTGTTTTTT	CASSKTSGNANTGELFF
.	TRBV9	TRBD2	TRBJ2-3	TGTGCCAGCAGCGTAGCCATGGCGGGGGGGCCGGGAGATACGCAGTATTTT	CASSVAMAGGPGDTQYF
once	TRBV5-4	TRBD1	TRBJ1-4	TGTGCCAGCAGCTTGGGCAGGGGGGGAGTCCAAAAAAATGAAAAACTGTTTTTT	CASSLGRGGVQKNEKLFF
once	TRBV28	.	TRBJ2-7	TGTGCCAGCAGTTCCACGGACGGGGTTGACGAGCAGTACTTC	CASSSTDGVDEQYF
.	TRBV28	TRBD1	TRBJ2-7	TGTGCCAGCAGTCCCTACTCGTGGACAGGTATAAGCTACGAGCAGTACTTC	CASSPYSWTGISYEQYF
.	TRBV5-1	TRBD1	TRBJ2-3	TGCGCCAGCAGCTTGGAGGGCAGGGGGAGCACAGATACGCAGTATTTT	CASSLEGRGSTDTQYF
.	TRBV9	TRBD1	TRBJ1-1	TGTGCCAGCAGCGTGACAGGGGTGACTGAAGCTTTCTTT	CASSVTGVTEAFF
.	TRBV2	.	TRBJ1-6	TGTGCCAGCAGGGGGCAGGGGAATTCACCCCTCCACTTT	CASRGQGNSPLHF
.	TRBV6-2/TRBV6-3	.	TRBJ2-7	TGTGCCAGCAGTTACTCGAGGTCTAATGCCTACGAGCAGTACTTC	CASSYSRSNAYEQYF
.	TRBV6-5	.	TRBJ1-6	TGTGCCAGCAGGGGCAGGGGATCTAATTCACCCCTCCACTTT	CASRGRGSNSPLHF
.	TRBV19	TRBD1	TRBJ1-1	TGTGCCAGTAAATCGACAGGGGGGAAGAACACTGAAGCTTTCTTT	CASKSTGGKNTEAFF
.	TRBV20-1	.	TRBJ1-2	TGCAGTGCTAGTCAGACAGTCTATGGCTACACCTTC	CSASQTVYGYTF
.	TRBV27	.	TRBJ2-3	TGTGCCAGCAGTTTCGGGGGACGAACAGATACGCAGTATTTT	CASSFGGRTDTQYF
few	TRBV7-9	TRBD2	TRBJ2-2	TGTGCCAGCAGCTTATCCGCGTTAGCGGGCCTTAACACCGGGGAGCTGTTTTTT	CASSLSALAGLNTGELFF
.	TRBV6-6	.	TRBJ1-4	TGTGCCAGCAGTTACTCGGCGCAGGGGGAAAAACTGTTTTTT	CASSYSAQGEKLFF
.	TRBV18	.	TRBJ2-7	TGTGCCAGCTCACCACCGACCCTGCACTACGAGCAGTACTTC	CASSPPTLHYEQYF
.	TRBV10-3	.	TRBJ2-7	TGTGCCATCAGTGAGTCGAATGTCCACGAGCAGTACTTC	CAISESNVHEQYF
once	TRBV24-1	TRBD2	TRBJ2-7	TGTGCCACCAGTGATTATGGTAGCGGGGGAACCTACGAGCAGTACTTC	CATSDYGSGGTYEQYF